The clone carrying this T cell receptor beta chain showed up many times. The CDR3 contains 13 residues. Germline CDR1 SGHAT, CDR2 FQNNGV. V dropped 2 bases and J dropped 0 bases, with 5 bases sitting between them. This entry is derived from a study of T cells in Graves' hyperthyroidism and ophthalmopathy. The CDR3 regions of TCR beta were amplified from RNA transcripts. TCR CDR3 underwent first-round RT-PCR with the HTBI primer set. TCRdb re-derived calls from the multiplex PCR reads in MiXCR, one entry per CDR3 protein. In the table there are hundreds of thousands of distinct CDR3 sequences, roughly 15% of which are singletons. A patient was excluded if there was uncontrolled infection, other autoimmune disease, pregnancy or lactation.

The sequencing sample was made of blood. The genes are TRBV11-2 and TRBJ2-7; D not certain. The receptor's source is a man aged 18 to 29 with Graves' ophthalmopathy. The CDR3 bases are TGTGCCAGCAGCTTAAAAACCTCCTACGAGCAGTACTTC. Translation: CASSLKTSYEQYF. The variable domain in full, with the rest retrieved from reference TRBV11-2 and TRBJ2-7, is EAGVAQSPRYKIIEKRQSVAFWCNPISGHATLYWYQQILGQGPKLLIQFQNNGVVDDSQLPKDRFSAERLKGVDSTLKIQPAKLEDSAVYLCASSLKTSYEQYFGPGTRLTVT.